This TCR beta chain is drawn from a study of CD8 T cells in ankylosing spondylitis. The study's findings and limits: Disease-linked clones reportedly showed significant enrichment in matched ankylosing spondylitis synovial fluid. Ankylosing spondylitis blood seemed to carry a telltale TCR beta motif made of under 10 highly homologous variants. As for the disease-linked clones, they showed a CD8+ phenotype and occurred at relatively low frequencies in peripheral blood.

5'-RACE, quantitative and with molecular barcodes, yielded the TCR beta libraries. TCRdb passed the 5' RACE reads through MiXCR, listing each CDR3 protein once. The data show approximately 300,000 distinct CDR3 sequences, with 20% seen just once and 7.8% held by the top ten. The CDR3 contains 14 residues. CDR1 is SNHLY and CDR2 is FYNNEI in the germline V gene. Trimming took 4 bases from V and 4 from J, leaving 11 bases between them. In its sample, this clonotype was seen a few times. The antigen remains unidentified. Material for sequencing was blood, either unsorted or a sorted T cell fraction (not recorded which). The chain links TRBV2 to TRBJ1-5; D may be TRBD1 (5 bases). This receptor was identified in a male donor with ankylosing spondylitis or in good health (not recorded which). As DNA, the CDR3 is TGTGCCAGCAGTGCGGGGTGGGGGAATCAGCCCCAGCATTTT. Its translation is CASSAGWGNQPQHF.